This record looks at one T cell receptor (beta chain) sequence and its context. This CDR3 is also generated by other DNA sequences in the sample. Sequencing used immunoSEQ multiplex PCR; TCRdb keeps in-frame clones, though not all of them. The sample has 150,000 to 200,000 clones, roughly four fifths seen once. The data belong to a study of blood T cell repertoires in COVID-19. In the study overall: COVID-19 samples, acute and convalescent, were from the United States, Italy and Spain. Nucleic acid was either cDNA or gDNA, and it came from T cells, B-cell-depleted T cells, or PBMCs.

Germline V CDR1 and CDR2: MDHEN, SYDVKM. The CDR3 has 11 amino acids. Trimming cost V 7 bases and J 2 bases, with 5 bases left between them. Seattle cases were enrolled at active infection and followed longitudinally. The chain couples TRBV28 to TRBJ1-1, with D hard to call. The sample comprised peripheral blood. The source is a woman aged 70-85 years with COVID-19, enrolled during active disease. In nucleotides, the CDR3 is TGTGCCAGCATCCTTAACACTGAAGCTTTCTTT. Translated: CASILNTEAFF.